One and the same sample provided the 7 T cell receptor beta chains below, sequenced in a study of ipilimumab plus nivolumab after autologous stem cell transplantation. Produced via immunoSEQ multiplex PCR; TCRdb's table is partial and in-frame only. Of tens of thousands of clones in the sample, 70% to 85% were seen once. Material: PBMCs, obtained in a trial of ipilimumab plus nivolumab as post-transplant consolidation. The receptors were gathered from a male donor with diffuse large B-cell lymphoma.

The chain links TRBV27 to TRBJ2-3; 7 bases match TRBD1. In germline, CDR1 is MNHEY, CDR2 SMNVEV (reference sequence). The trim removed 6 bases at V and 1 base at J, leaving 4 bases unmatched. This CDR3 has 14 amino acids. The CDR3 bases are TGTGCCAGCAGACAAGGACAGGGCACAGATACGCAGTATTTT. Translated, it gives CASRQGQGTDTQYF.

The genes are TRBV29-1 and TRBJ2-1; D remains unclear. There are 14 residues in the CDR3. Germline loops: CDR1 SQVTM, CDR2 ANQGSEA. Trimming shortened V by 7 bases and J by 2 bases, and 15 bases separated the two germline ends. The CDR3 DNA reads TGCAGCGGAACAAACCACGAACCCTACAATGAGCAGTTCTTC. Protein product: CSGTNHEPYNEQFF.

V is TRBV5-4 and J is TRBJ2-3, with 12 bases matching TRBD2. V dropped 4 bases and J dropped 3; count of bases not matched to a gene: 6. The CDR3 runs to 16 residues. The germline V gene has CDR1 SGHNT and CDR2 YYREEE (reference sequence). The CDR3 protein is CASSAGLAGLTDTQYF. As DNA, the CDR3 is TGTGCCAGCAGCGCCGGACTAGCGGGGTTGACAGATACGCAGTATTTT.

The gene calls are TRBV2 and TRBJ2-1; 10 nucleotides align to TRBD2. CDR1 SNHLY and CDR2 FYNNEI come from the germline V gene. V gave up 6 bases and J gave up 3 bases; unmatched junction bases: 5. CDR3 length equals 15 residues. The CDR3, as DNA: TGTGCCAGCAGAGGAAGCGGGAGGGGCTACAATGAGCAGTTCTTC. This encodes CASRGSGRGYNEQFF.

This clone was counted between two and nine times. Germline and junction disagree at one end, which may indicate a read error. The chain employs TRBV7-7 and TRBJ2-5, with 8 nucleotides matching TRBD1. The CDR3 contains 15 residues. Germline CDR1 reads SSHAT; CDR2 reads FNYEAQ (reference sequence). CDR3 loop: CASSQTRGLQETQYF. In DNA, the CDR3 is TGTGCTAGCAGTCAAACCAGGGGGCTACAAGAGACCCAGTACTTC.

The chain is built from TRBV6-4 and TRBJ2-2; perhaps D is TRBD1 or TRBD2 (6 bases each). The germline V gene encodes CDR1 MRHNA and CDR2 SNTAGT. The length of the CDR3 is 18 residues. Trimming removed 3 bases from V and 4 bases from J, with 21 bases in between. The CDR3 nucleotides read TGTGCCAGCAGTGAATGGGGAGGCAGGGGTCATGGCACCGGGGAGCTGTTTTTT. It codes for CASSEWGGRGHGTGELFF.

The chain joins TRBV12-5 to TRBJ2-4; D gene uncertain. This CDR3 has 13 amino acids. Germline-derived CDR1 and CDR2 are LGHNT and FRNRAP. V gave up 3 bases and J gave up 8 bases, with 11 bases separating them. For the CDR3, the DNA is TGTGCTAGTGGTTTAAGGGAATTGGACATTCAGTACTTC. It yields the protein CASGLRELDIQYF.